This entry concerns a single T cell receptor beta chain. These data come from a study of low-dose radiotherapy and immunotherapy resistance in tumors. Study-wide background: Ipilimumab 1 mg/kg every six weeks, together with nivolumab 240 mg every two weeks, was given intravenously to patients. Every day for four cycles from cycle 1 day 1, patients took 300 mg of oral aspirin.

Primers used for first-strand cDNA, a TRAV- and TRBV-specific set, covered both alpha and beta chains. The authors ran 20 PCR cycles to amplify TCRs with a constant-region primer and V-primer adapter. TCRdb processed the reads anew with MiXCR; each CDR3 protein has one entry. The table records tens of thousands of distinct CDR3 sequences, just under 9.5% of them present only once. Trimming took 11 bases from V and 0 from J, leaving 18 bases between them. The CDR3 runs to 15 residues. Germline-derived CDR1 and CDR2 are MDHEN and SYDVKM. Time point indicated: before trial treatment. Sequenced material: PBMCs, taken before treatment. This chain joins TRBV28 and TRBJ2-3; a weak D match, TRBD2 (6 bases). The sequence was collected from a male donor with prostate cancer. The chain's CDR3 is CAASVSRESTDTQYF. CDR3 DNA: TGTGCCGCCAGTGTCTCACGGGAGAGCACAGATACGCAGTATTTT. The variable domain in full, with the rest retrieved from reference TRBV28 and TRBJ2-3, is DVKVTQSSRYLVKRTGEKVFLECVQDMDHENMFWYRQDPGLGLRLIYFSYDVKMKEKGDIPEGYSVSREKKERFSLILESASTNQTSMYLCAASVSRESTDTQYFGPGTRLTVL.